These 32 T cell receptor beta chains were all obtained from the same sample, sequenced in a study of cytomegalovirus exposure and HLA in healthy donors. PCR used 60 Vbeta primers and 13 Jbeta primers. Assay used: immunoSEQ multiplex PCR; TCRdb lists only in-frame clones, some missing. The top ten clones hold roughly 1.2% of a sample with 100,000 to 150,000 clones, approximately 80% of them seen once. Sample: PBMCs. The receptors were gathered from a girl aged 2-15 years in good health and CMV-seronegative.

This chain joins TRBV7-3 and TRBJ2-7; D might be TRBD2 (6 bases). CDR1 is SGHTA and CDR2 is FQGTGA in the germline V gene. Trimming took 2 bases from V and 4 from J, leaving 18 bases between them. The CDR3 is 16 residues long. CDR3 region: CASSLYGGSSVYEQYF. CDR3 DNA sequence: TGTGCCAGCAGCTTATACGGAGGGTCAAGTGTGTACGAGCAGTACTTC.

The chain has TRBV28 and TRBJ1-2; the D gene is possibly TRBD1 (5 bases). V was shortened by 6 bases and J by 4 bases, with 12 bases between the two germline ends. This CDR3 is 13 amino acids long. Germline V gene lookup returns CDR1 MDHEN and CDR2 SYDVKM. CDR3 coding DNA: TGTGCCAGCAGCACAGGTCATAGCTATGGCTACACCTTC. It translates to CASSTGHSYGYTF.

Concerning this clone itself: One junction end does not reproduce the germline sequence, and a read error may be involved. V usage is TRBV7-7 and J usage is TRBJ2-5; TRBD1 aligns across 8 bases. This CDR3 has 13 amino acids. Germline lookup yields CDR1 SSHAT and CDR2 FNYEAQ (reference sequence). CDR3 residues: CASSSTGEGTQYF. The CDR3 bases are TGTGCTAGCAGCTCGACAGGGGAAGGGACCCAGTACTTC.

This clone has a single count. The gene calls are TRBV6-1 and TRBJ2-3; the match to TRBD2 covers 7 bases. After removal of 5 bases from V and 3 bases from J, the junction contained 8 bases not matched to a gene. In germline, CDR1 is MNHNS, CDR2 SASEGT. The CDR3 consists of 15 residues. The CDR3 region has the DNA TGTGCCAGCAGTAAAAGTCCGGGGGGAACAGATACGCAGTATTTT. It yields the protein CASSKSPGGTDTQYF.

This chain connects TRBV10-3 to TRBJ2-7, with D tentatively TRBD1 (5 bases). Germline CDR1 and CDR2: ENHRY and SYGVKD. The length of the CDR3 is 13 residues. V was pared by 8 bases and J by 0 bases, with 11 bases between. CDR3 sequence: CAIGRQSSYEQYF. In nucleotides, the CDR3 is TGTGCCATCGGAAGACAGAGCTCCTACGAGCAGTACTTC.

This clone was counted only a few times. V usage is TRBV6-1 and J usage is TRBJ1-2; TRBD1 aligns across 9 bases. The CDR3 spans 15 residues. CDR1 is MNHNS, CDR2 SASEGT, per germline. V shed 2 bases and J 5 bases; nucleotides not matched to a gene: 6. The CDR3 DNA follows: TGTGCCAGCAGTGAACGGACAGGGGATAGGTATGGCTACACCTTC. Translating it yields CASSERTGDRYGYTF.

This rearrangement joins TRBV5-1 to TRBJ2-6; D is possibly TRBD2 (6 bases). V shed 0 bases and J shed 0 bases, with 13 bases lying between them. Per germline, CDR1 SGHRS and CDR2 YFSETQ. This CDR3 spans 18 amino acids. CDR3 nucleotides: TGCGCCAGCAGCTTGGGTGGTAGCGGTGCCTCTGGGGCCAACGTCCTGACTTTC. It yields the protein CASSLGGSGASGANVLTF.

Written as DNA, the CDR3 is TGCGCCAGCAGCCAAGATAACCTGCGGGGCCCCCTATACTATGGCTACACCTTC. Residues: CASSQDNLRGPLYYGYTF. The genes are TRBV4-1 and TRBJ1-2; D might be TRBD1 (5 bases). The CDR3 has 18 amino acids. V lost 0 bases and J lost 3, with 20 bases in between. The germline gives CDR1 MGHRA, CDR2 YSYEKL.

This clone was seen more than once but under ten times. V is TRBV2 and J is TRBJ2-7, with D possibly matching TRBD1 (6 bases). The V and J ends lost 4 bases and 4 bases respectively, with 14 bases between them. CDR3 length: 14 amino acids. Looked up from germline, CDR1 is SNHLY and CDR2 is FYNNEI. Here the CDR3 reads CASSAQGLGYEQYF. The CDR3 coding sequence is TGTGCCAGCAGTGCACAGGGATTAGGGTACGAGCAGTACTTC.

V and J are TRBV5-1 and TRBJ2-1; possibly TRBD2 for D (6 bases). CDR3 size: 15 residues. V was shortened by 3 bases and J by 6 bases, with 16 bases between the two germline ends. The germline CDR1 and CDR2 sequences are SGHRS and YFSETQ. CDR3 coding DNA: TGCGCCAGCAGCTCGGGACTTCGCCAATTCAATGAGCAGTTCTTC. Encoded protein: CASSSGLRQFNEQFF.

The chain is built from TRBV10-3 and TRBJ2-3; 11 nucleotides agree with TRBD1. V shed 8 bases, J shed 5 bases, and the junction held 3 bases outside the gene matches. This CDR3 has 13 amino acids. Germline values: CDR1 ENHRY, CDR2 SYGVKD. CDR3 DNA sequence: TGTGCCATCGGGACAGGGGGAATAGATACGCAGTATTTT. Protein sequence: CAIGTGGIDTQYF.

The chain uses TRBV11-2 and TRBJ2-1; 7 nucleotides agree with TRBD2. The CDR3 contains 15 residues. Germline V gene data show CDR1 as SGHAT and CDR2 as FQNNGV. J lost 3 bases, V lost 4 bases, and 6 bases had no gene match. CDR3 region: CASSSSGVYYNEQFF. CDR3 nucleotides: TGTGCCAGCAGCTCAAGCGGGGTATACTACAATGAGCAGTTCTTC.

The rearrangement joins TRBV30 to TRBJ1-4; TRBD1 matches at 9 bases. The V and J ends lost 5 bases and 7 bases, in that order; junction bases with no gene match: 8. The length of the CDR3 is 14 residues. Germline CDR1 reads GTSNPN; CDR2 reads SVGIG (reference sequence). The CDR3 here is CAWGRTGAFEKLFF. The CDR3 nucleotides are TGTGCCTGGGGCCGGACAGGGGCTTTTGAAAAACTGTTTTTT.

The V call is TRBV15, the J call TRBJ1-5; 8 nucleotides align to TRBD1. J was trimmed by 0 bases and V by 4 bases; bases with no gene match: 11. The CDR3 extends over 18 amino acids. Germline V gives CDR1 LNHNV, CDR2 YYDKDF (reference sequence). The CDR3 bases are TGTGCCACCAGCAATCCCCTGGGGACAGGTAATAGCAATCAGCCCCAGCATTTT. It codes for CATSNPLGTGNSNQPQHF. Combining the CDR3 with reference TRBV15 and TRBJ1-5 gives the whole variable domain DAMVIQNPRYQVTQFGKPVTLSCSQTLNHNVMYWYQQKSSQAPKLLFHYYDKDFNNEADTPDNFQSRRPNTSFCFLDIRSPGLGDTAMYLCATSNPLGTGNSNQPQHFGDGTRLSIL.

The chain employs TRBV27 and TRBJ2-7, with TRBD1 identical over 7 bases. The J segment lost 3 bases and the V segment lost 2 bases, leaving 4 bases of the junction unmatched. The length of the CDR3 is 14 residues. The germline CDR1 and CDR2 sequences are MNHEY and SMNVEV (reference sequence). CDR3 DNA: TGTGCCAGCAGTTTAGGACAGGAGATCTACGAGCAGTACTTC. Residues: CASSLGQEIYEQYF.

This clone occurred a few times. The rearrangement uses TRBV13 and TRBJ1-1; a possible D gene is TRBD1 (5 bases). V was pared by 1 base and J by 5 bases, with 11 bases between. CDR1 is PRHDT and CDR2 is FYEKMQ in the germline V gene (reference sequence). The CDR3 consists of 14 residues. The DNA of the CDR3 is TGTGCCAGCAGCTTAGTGGATAAGGGGACTGAAGCTTTCTTT. This codes for CASSLVDKGTEAFF. Combining the CDR3 with reference TRBV13 and TRBJ1-1 gives the whole variable domain AAGVIQSPRHLIKEKRETATLKCYPIPRHDTVYWYQQGPGQDPQFLISFYEKMQSDKGSIPDRFSAQQFSDYHSELNMSSLELGDSALYFCASSLVDKGTEAFFGQGTRLTVV.

The gene calls are TRBV27 and TRBJ1-4; 8 positions match TRBD1. Trimming cost V 6 bases and J 2 bases; bases outside gene matches: 2. CDR1 MNHEY and CDR2 SMNVEV come from the germline V gene (reference sequence). The CDR3 is 14 residues long. CDR3 protein: CASRTGVTNEKLFF. CDR3 DNA: TGTGCCAGCAGGACAGGGGTTACTAATGAAAAACTGTTTTTT.

J is TRBJ2-7 and V is TRBV11-2; D is perhaps TRBD2 (5 bases). This CDR3 has 13 amino acids. V was clipped by 5 bases and J by 3 bases, with 11 bases between them. Germline-derived CDR1 and CDR2 are SGHAT and FQNNGV. This chain's CDR3 is CASSVRDFYEQYF. The CDR3 nucleotides are TGTGCCAGCAGCGTCCGGGATTTCTACGAGCAGTACTTC.

V usage is TRBV7-9 and J usage is TRBJ1-1; D remains unclear. Germline V gene sequence: CDR1 SEHNR, CDR2 FQNEAQ (reference sequence). V lost 5 bases, J lost 11 bases, and 27 bases lay in between. The CDR3 totals 16 residues. CDR3 nucleotide sequence: TGTGCCAGCAGCCTCCAAGGCGTAGGAGCAGTCCTGAAGGCTTTCTTT. Translated, it gives CASSLQGVGAVLKAFF.

This clone was observed a single time. This CDR3 reads CASSDRQGKNEQFF. The CDR3 DNA follows: TGTGCCAGCAGCGACAGACAGGGTAAAAATGAGCAGTTCTTC. The chain joins TRBV7-9 to TRBJ2-1; 7 bases line up with TRBD1. Germline CDR1 is SEHNR and CDR2 is FQNEAQ (reference sequence). V lost 5 bases and J lost 7; bases outside the gene matches: 8. The CDR3 spans 14 residues.

The chain couples TRBV7-2 to TRBJ2-1; 7 nucleotides line up with TRBD2. V shed 6 bases and J 9 bases; nucleotides not matched to a gene: 14. The CDR3 totals 15 residues. Germline V gene data show CDR1 as SGHTA and CDR2 as FQGNSA. CDR3 sequence (DNA): TGTGCCAGCAGGACGGGACTACGGTCGGCGGGTGAGCAGTTCTTC. It codes for CASRTGLRSAGEQFF.

The chain carries TRBV5-6 and TRBJ1-5; no clear D. Germline values: CDR1 SGHDT, CDR2 YYEEEE. This CDR3 has 15 residues. V was clipped by 1 base and J by 7 bases, with 15 bases between them. The CDR3 DNA is TGTGCCAGCAGCTTGTATGCTGTGGGCGAACAGCCCCAGCATTTT. This translates into CASSLYAVGEQPQHF. The full variable domain, completed using reference TRBV5-6 and TRBJ1-5, is DAGVTQSPTHLIKTRGQQVTLRCSPKSGHDTVSWYQQALGQGPQFIFQYYEEEERQRGNFPDRFSGHQFPNYSSELNVNALLLGDSALYLCASSLYAVGEQPQHFGDGTRLSIL.

The CDR3 spells CASSEETSGHNEQFF. CDR3 nucleotide sequence: TGTGCCAGCAGTGAAGAGACTAGCGGTCACAATGAGCAGTTCTTC. This rearrangement joins TRBV25-1 to TRBJ2-1; 9 bases line up with TRBD2. CDR1 is MGHDK and CDR2 is SYGVNS in the germline V gene. Trimming removed 2 bases from V and 5 bases from J; junction bases left unmatched: 4. The CDR3 length is 15 residues.

This chain links TRBV7-9 with TRBJ2-1; 9 bases line up with TRBD2. This CDR3 has 15 amino acids. Trimming at V came to 4 bases and at J to 7 bases, leaving 8 bases not matched to a gene. The V gene's germline CDR1 is SEHNR and CDR2 FQNEAQ (reference sequence). This CDR3 reads CASSSRREGQNEQFF. Here the CDR3 DNA reads TGTGCCAGCAGCTCCCGGCGGGAGGGCCAGAATGAGCAGTTCTTC.

The chain has TRBV9 and TRBJ1-2; D is possibly TRBD1 (6 bases). Germline V lookup: CDR1 SGDLS, CDR2 YYNGEE. The germline V and J ends were trimmed by 4 bases and 3 bases, with 22 bases remaining between them. CDR3 length: 17 residues. The CDR3 spells CASSSPRGRGEDYGYTF. In DNA form, the CDR3 reads TGTGCCAGCAGCTCCCCTCGGGGGAGGGGGGAGGACTATGGCTACACCTTC.

The chain is built from TRBV27 and TRBJ2-2, with D perhaps TRBD1 (6 bases). V lost 6 bases and J lost 1, with 15 bases in between. The length of the CDR3 is 16 residues. The germline V gene encodes CDR1 MNHEY and CDR2 SMNVEV (reference sequence). Here the CDR3 reads CASRPTGFRNTGELFF. CDR3 in DNA: TGTGCCAGCAGGCCTACAGGGTTTAGGAACACCGGGGAGCTGTTTTTT.

V usage is TRBV10-3 and J usage is TRBJ2-3; 8 nucleotides match TRBD1. The germline CDR1 and CDR2 sequences are ENHRY and SYGVKD. The J segment lost 1 base and the V segment lost 7 bases, leaving 1 base of the junction unmatched. The length of the CDR3 is 13 residues. CDR3 loop: CAIMGQGTDTQYF. As DNA, the CDR3 is TGTGCCATCATGGGACAGGGCACAGATACGCAGTATTTT.

The chain joins TRBV5-4 to TRBJ1-3; D unclear. The V gene lost 4 bases and the J gene lost 4 bases, with 9 bases spanning the gap. Germline CDR1 reads SGHNT; CDR2 reads YYREEE (reference sequence). The length of the CDR3 is 13 residues. CDR3 nucleotides: TGTGCCAGCAGCAAAACTAGGGGAAACACCATATATTTT. Its translation is CASSKTRGNTIYF.

The V call is TRBV27, the J call TRBJ2-2; D may be TRBD1 (5 bases). Germline CDR1 is MNHEY and CDR2 is SMNVEV (reference sequence). The V end lost 3 bases, the J end lost 5 bases, and 7 bases lay between the germline ends. This CDR3 has 13 amino acids. The CDR3 sequence: CASSLKGTGELFF. CDR3 coding DNA: TGTGCCAGCAGTTTGAAGGGGACCGGGGAGCTGTTTTTT.

This clone was seen a handful of times. The gene calls are TRBV4-1 and TRBJ2-7; 8 positions match TRBD2. With V trimmed by 4 bases and J by 4 bases, 9 bases remained unmatched. Per germline, CDR1 MGHRA and CDR2 YSYEKL. This CDR3 region has 15 residues. CDR3 loop: CASSPSATSVYEQYF. The CDR3 DNA reads TGCGCCAGCAGCCCGTCCGCGACTAGCGTGTACGAGCAGTACTTC.

The chain employs TRBV4-2 and TRBJ1-1; TRBD1 is a possible D gene (6 bases). Trimming shortened V by 4 bases and J by 1 base, and 19 bases separated the two germline ends. Germline values: CDR1 LGHNA, CDR2 YNFKEQ. CDR3 size: 17 residues. CDR3 in amino acids: CASSPHPGGLANTEAFF. DNA of the CDR3: TGTGCCAGCAGCCCCCATCCGGGGGGGCTGGCGAACACTGAAGCTTTCTTT.

The J gene is TRBJ2-1, the V gene TRBV10-3, with 8 bases aligning to TRBD1. The length of the CDR3 is 14 residues. In germline, CDR1 is ENHRY, CDR2 SYGVKD. J was trimmed by 8 bases and V by 6 bases; bases with no gene match: 9. The CDR3 region is CAIRTSQGGDEQFF. In nucleotides, the CDR3 is TGTGCCATCAGAACGTCACAGGGGGGCGATGAGCAGTTCTTC.